The 13 T cell receptor beta chains reported below all come from one sample, sequenced in a study of molecular identifiers for immune sequencing clone quantification. TCRdb passed the PCR reads through MiXCR, listing each CDR3 protein once. Of more than 450,000 distinct CDR3 sequences listed, about 22% are singletons. Sequences were obtained from naive CD8+ T cells from blood, with Jurkat cell RNA spiked in. Subset meaning: FACS-sorted CD8+CD4-CCR7+CD45RA+ naive T cells. These receptors all stem from a human donor in good health. Some libraries in this study had Jurkat cell RNA spiked in.

This rearrangement joins TRBV28 to TRBJ2-1; 8 bases are a match to TRBD1. Germline V gene data show CDR1 as MDHEN and CDR2 as SYDVKM. Losses at the gene ends were 4 bases for V and 3 bases for J; bases not matched to a gene: 20. The CDR3 consists of 20 residues. The CDR3 sequence is CASSSPPYPRQGWNYNEQFF. The CDR3 DNA is TGTGCCAGCAGTTCACCTCCATACCCCCGACAGGGGTGGAACTACAATGAGCAGTTCTTC.

This sequence joins TRBV9 and TRBJ2-5, with 10 bases that match TRBD2. The junction had 9 bases not matched to a gene; V was cut back by 3 bases and J by 1 base. This CDR3 is built from 17 residues. Per the germline V gene, CDR1 is SGDLS and CDR2 is YYNGEE. The CDR3 sequence is CASSAGVLAGAQETQYF. The CDR3 coding sequence is TGTGCCAGCAGCGCGGGGGTGCTAGCGGGGGCCCAAGAGACCCAGTACTTC.

The chain links TRBV5-6 to TRBJ2-2, with 9 nucleotides matching TRBD2. The junction had 9 bases not matched to a gene; V was cut back by 2 bases and J by 7 bases. The CDR3 is 16 amino acids. Germline V gene lookup returns CDR1 SGHDT and CDR2 YYEEEE. The DNA for the CDR3 is TGTGCCAGCAGCTTCCCCAGCGGGGGGTCGGTCGGGGAGCTGTTTTTT. Protein: CASSFPSGGSVGELFF.

This clonotype came up many times. The rearrangement links TRBV4-3 to TRBJ1-1; D not certain. The CDR3 contains 13 residues. Germline values: CDR1 LGHNA, CDR2 YSLEER. The V gene lost 4 bases and the J gene lost 6 bases, with 12 bases spanning the gap. The DNA of the CDR3 is TGCGCCAGCAGCCCTCACACGGGCGCTGAAGCTTTCTTT. It codes for CASSPHTGAEAFF.

The table lists this clonotype with a few counts. The V and J genes are TRBV13 and TRBJ2-7; TRBD1 agrees at 12 bases. Germline-derived CDR1 and CDR2 are PRHDT and FYEKMQ (reference sequence). The trim removed 3 bases at V and 0 bases at J, leaving 9 bases unmatched. This CDR3 has 18 amino acids. Here the CDR3 reads CASSFTGTGGPFSYEQYF. In DNA, the CDR3 is TGTGCCAGCAGCTTCACCGGGACAGGGGGCCCCTTCTCCTACGAGCAGTACTTC.

This clonotype was seen many times. The chain uses TRBV6-2 or TRBV6-3 and TRBJ2-2; TRBD2 is a possible D gene (5 bases). This CDR3 is 14 amino acids long. Germline CDR1 reads MNHEY; CDR2 reads SVGEGT. The V and J ends lost 7 bases and 0 bases respectively, with 9 bases between them. The CDR3 sequence: CASIDYTNTGELFF. CDR3 in DNA: TGTGCCAGCATTGACTATACGAACACCGGGGAGCTGTTTTTT.

There are many counts of this clonotype. The chain is built from TRBV6-5 and TRBJ2-3; D unresolved. The CDR3 length is 12 residues. Per the germline V gene, CDR1 is MNHEY and CDR2 is SVGAGI. Trimming shortened V by 6 bases and J by 6 bases, and 10 bases separated the two germline ends. In DNA form, the CDR3 reads TGTGCCAGCAGCCACTTCAGCGATACGCAGTATTTT. Residues: CASSHFSDTQYF.

This rearrangement joins TRBV10-3 to TRBJ1-1; unclear D gene. The CDR3 sequence is 12 residues long. CDR1 ENHRY and CDR2 SYGVKD come from the germline V gene. V lost 11 bases and J lost 2, with 12 bases in between. This CDR3 reads CAASTANTEAFF. CDR3 bases: TGTGCCGCCTCGACCGCCAACACTGAAGCTTTCTTT.

A remark on this clonotype: This sequence may be a read error, since a much larger clone differs from it by one base. The chain couples TRBV6-2 or TRBV6-3 to TRBJ1-1; D remains unclear. The CDR3 covers 16 residues. Per the germline V gene, CDR1 is MNHEY and CDR2 is SVGEGT. The CDR3 region is CASSPVFGDRNTEALF. The DNA for the CDR3 is TGTGCCAGCAGTCCCGTGTTTGGGGATAGGAACACTGAAGCTCTCTTT.

The sample holds many counts of this clonotype. The CDR3: CASSLRDGQTSTDTQYF. CDR3 in DNA: TGTGCCAGCAGCCTCCGGGACGGCCAAACTAGCACAGATACGCAGTATTTT. V gene TRBV7-8 combines with J gene TRBJ2-3; D may be TRBD1 or TRBD2 (5 bases each). CDR3 length equals 17 residues. V was cut by 5 bases and J by 0 bases, with 18 bases left in between. Germline CDR1 reads SGHVS; CDR2 reads FQNEAQ.

About this clonotype itself: Given a much more abundant clone one base away, this may be a read error. V is TRBV6-5 and J is TRBJ2-2; TRBD1 matches 7 bases. The CDR3 length is 13 residues. From germline, CDR1 is MNHEY and CDR2 SVGAGI. This chain's CDR3 is CASSLQGTGEPFF. DNA of the CDR3: TGTGCCAGCAGCCTACAGGGGACCGGGGAGCCGTTTTTT.

This clonotype has just a few counts. The rearrangement uses TRBV4-1 and TRBJ2-1, with D tentatively TRBD1 (6 bases). Trimming took off 3 bases at V and 1 base at J, with 10 bases between the two ends. This CDR3 has 15 amino acids. From germline, CDR1 is MGHRA and CDR2 YSYEKL. The CDR3 loop reads CASSQQTGSYNEQFF. The CDR3 DNA is TGCGCCAGCAGCCAGCAGACAGGTTCCTACAATGAGCAGTTCTTC.

This chain links TRBV5-8 with TRBJ1-5; TRBD1 might be the D (5 bases). Germline lookup yields CDR1 SGHTS and CDR2 YDEGEE. V lost 3 bases, J lost 4 bases, and 20 bases lay in between. This CDR3 comprises 17 residues. The CDR3 loop is CASSSAGVGRGNQPQHF. For the CDR3, the DNA is TGTGCCAGCAGCTCTGCCGGTGTGGGGCGAGGGAATCAGCCCCAGCATTTT.